Sequencing of this T cell receptor (beta chain) was carried out in a study of blood T cells in healthy people across ages. Trimming pared 0 bases from V and 9 bases from J, leaving 6 bases between. CDR1 is LGHNA, CDR2 YSLEER, per germline. This CDR3 region has 13 residues. General study results and limits: A greater number of naive CD4+ cells and higher diversity distinguished long-lived donors from aged donors.

This clonotype appeared a few times. The antigen remains unidentified. Next came a second PCR, run for about 7 to 12 cycles, which used a sample-barcoded 5' primer along with a J-beta primer mix. TCRdb independently ran MiXCR on the 5' RACE reads; one entry per CDR3 protein. The sample has 800,000 to 950,000 distinct CDR3 sequences, about 27% seen once. These data were likewise used in another study, on T cells of mothers and their children. As that report states: The yield was over 9 million TCR beta CDR3 reads from each mother and approximately 2.8 million from each child.

This rearrangement joins TRBV4-3 to TRBJ1-6, with D unresolved. The TCR was taken from a woman between 35 and 50 years old in good health. The sequencing sample was made of blood. CDR3 bases: TGCGCCAGCAGCCAAGATCAGTTTTCACCCCTCCACTTT. Amino acid sequence: CASSQDQFSPLHF.